Listed here are 24 T cell receptor beta chains from one sample, sequenced in a study of PD-1 blockade in classical Hodgkin lymphoma. Sequencing used immunoSEQ multiplex PCR; TCRdb keeps in-frame clones, though not all of them. This sample has 10,000 to 15,000 clones, with 80% to 85% found just once. All patients experienced relapse after autologous stem cell transplantation, and brentuximab vedotin exposure was variable. Specimen: peripheral blood mononuclear cells (PBMCs), collected at baseline. These receptors were collected from a human donor with classical Hodgkin lymphoma.

The chain recombines TRBV6-1 with TRBJ2-7; TRBD1 is a possible D gene (7 bases). There are 15 residues in the CDR3. V was pared by 6 bases and J by 2 bases, with 17 bases between. Per the germline V gene, CDR1 is MNHNS and CDR2 is SASEGT. CDR3 bases: TGTGCCAGCAGCCACATCTCAGGGGGGCCCTACGAGCAGTACTTC. It codes for CASSHISGGPYEQYF.

The chain is built from TRBV5-1 and TRBJ2-7; 12 bases are a match to TRBD2. Germline V gene lookup returns CDR1 SGHRS and CDR2 YFSETQ. The CDR3 has 14 residues. Germline trimming cut 4 bases from V and 3 bases from J; bases unmatched to any gene: 2. CDR3: CASSTTSGSYEQYF. The CDR3 nucleotides read TGCGCCAGCAGCACGACTAGCGGGAGCTACGAGCAGTACTTC.

The gene calls are TRBV14 and TRBJ2-2, with TRBD2 identical over 12 bases. CDR1 is SGHDN, CDR2 FVKESK, per germline. The CDR3 consists of 17 residues. J was trimmed by 5 bases and V by 4 bases; bases with no gene match: 8. The CDR3 coding sequence is TGTGCCAGCAGCCGCCAAACCGGGACTAGCGGGACCGGGGAGCTGTTTTTT. Protein sequence: CASSRQTGTSGTGELFF.

The chain uses TRBV27 and TRBJ2-6; D call uncertain. Germline V lookup: CDR1 MNHEY, CDR2 SMNVEV (reference sequence). V shed 5 bases and J shed 3 bases, with 17 bases lying between them. This CDR3 is 17 amino acids long. The CDR3 region has the DNA TGTGCCAGCAGTCCAGCCTCAGGTCGAGGTGGGGCCAACGTCCTGACTTTC. Its translation: CASSPASGRGGANVLTF.

The genes are TRBV5-1 and TRBJ2-7; D ambiguous. The germline CDR1 and CDR2 sequences are SGHRS and YFSETQ. CDR3 length equals 14 residues. The V end was cut by 0 bases, the J end by 2 bases, with 9 bases between. The CDR3 region is CASSLEASTYEQYF. DNA of the CDR3: TGCGCCAGCAGCTTGGAGGCCAGTACCTACGAGCAGTACTTC. The variable domain in full, with the rest retrieved from reference TRBV5-1 and TRBJ2-7, is KAGVTQTPRYLIKTRGQQVTLSCSPISGHRSVSWYQQTPGQGLQFLFEYFSETQRNKGNFPGRFSGRQFSNSRSEMNVSTLELGDSALYLCASSLEASTYEQYFGPGTRLTVT.

This chain joins TRBV4-2 and TRBJ2-2; D possibly uses TRBD1 or TRBD2 (5 bases each). With 2 bases removed from V and 6 bases from J, the gap between germline ends came to 19 bases. CDR1 and CDR2 from the germline V gene are LGHNA and YNFKEQ. The CDR3 spans 17 residues. The CDR3 DNA sequence: TGTGCCAGCAGCCAACCATTCCCGGGACCCGGCTCCGGGGAGCTGTTTTTT. This gives the protein CASSQPFPGPGSGELFF.

The chain is built from TRBV6-1 and TRBJ1-2, with 8 bases identical to TRBD1. The germline gives CDR1 MNHNS, CDR2 SASEGT. Trimming cost V 4 bases and J 7 bases; bases outside gene matches: 8. The CDR3 loop spans 14 amino acids. Here the CDR3 reads CASSVGQGFPGYTF. CDR3 coding DNA: TGTGCCAGCAGTGTTGGACAGGGATTTCCTGGCTACACCTTC.

The rearrangement links TRBV19 to TRBJ2-7; 9 bases align to TRBD2. Germline CDR1 and CDR2: LNHDA and SQIVND (reference sequence). The CDR3 consists of 14 residues. V trimming: 2 bases; J trimming: 6 bases; junction bases outside the gene matches: 5. The CDR3: CASSIYLAGREQYF. CDR3 DNA sequence: TGTGCCAGTAGTATATATCTAGCGGGACGCGAGCAGTACTTC.

The chain links TRBV19 to TRBJ2-7, with D maybe TRBD2 (6 bases). The germline gives CDR1 LNHDA, CDR2 SQIVND (reference sequence). This CDR3 is built from 12 residues. V shed 3 bases and J shed 10 bases, with 13 bases lying between them. This CDR3 is CASSMVEGSQYF. The DNA for the CDR3 is TGTGCCAGTAGTATGGTGGAGGGGAGTCAGTACTTC.

This clone was recorded only once. The V gene is TRBV5-1, the J gene TRBJ2-7; D is undetermined. The V gene lost 0 bases and the J gene lost 2 bases, with 6 bases spanning the gap. Germline lookup yields CDR1 SGHRS and CDR2 YFSETQ. The CDR3 is made up of 13 amino acids. In DNA, the CDR3 is TGCGCCAGCAGCTTGGGTCTAACCTACGAGCAGTACTTC. This encodes CASSLGLTYEQYF.

The chain recombines TRBV7-2 with TRBJ2-2; TRBD2 matches 9 bases. CDR1 is SGHTA and CDR2 is FQGNSA in the germline V gene. This CDR3 is built from 17 residues. With 1 base clipped from V and 4 bases from J, the junction kept 7 bases outside the gene matches. The CDR3 nucleotides are TGTGCCAGCAGCTTAGGCGCGGGAGGGCCCGGCACCGGGGAGCTGTTTTTT. It codes for CASSLGAGGPGTGELFF.

The CDR3 loop reads CASSETATNTEAFF. DNA of the CDR3: TGTGCCAGCAGTGAGACAGCTACGAACACTGAAGCTTTCTTT. J is TRBJ1-1 and V is TRBV2; maybe TRBD1 (5 bases). Trimming took 3 bases from V and 1 from J, leaving 9 bases between them. Germline V gene lookup returns CDR1 SNHLY and CDR2 FYNNEI. The CDR3 is 14 amino acids.

This chain links TRBV14 with TRBJ2-7; 13 bases align to TRBD2. The germline V gene encodes CDR1 SGHDN and CDR2 FVKESK. This CDR3 comprises 17 residues. Trimming cost V 4 bases and J 2 bases; bases outside gene matches: 8. CDR3 sequence (DNA): TGTGCCAGCAGCCCGTTGGGACTAGCGGGGATTCCCTACGAGCAGTACTTC. Translated: CASSPLGLAGIPYEQYF.

The chain uses TRBV19 and TRBJ1-5, with D possibly being TRBD1 (6 bases). CDR3 size: 14 residues. Trimming pared 1 base from V and 5 bases from J, leaving 9 bases between. CDR1 LNHDA and CDR2 SQIVND come from the germline V gene (reference sequence). CDR3 bases: TGTGCCAGTAGTATAGTGACAGGAGATCAGCCCCAGCATTTT. Amino acid sequence: CASSIVTGDQPQHF.

CDR3 amino acids: CASSDFEKLFF. The CDR3 coding sequence is TGTGCCAGCAGTGATTTTGAAAAACTGTTTTTT. The V and J genes are TRBV2 and TRBJ1-4; D is unclear. V lost 3 bases to trimming and J lost 7 bases, with 3 bases between them. The CDR3 sequence is 11 residues long. The germline CDR1 and CDR2 sequences are SNHLY and FYNNEI.

V gene TRBV19 combines with J gene TRBJ1-1, with D perhaps matching TRBD1 (5 bases). V gave up 1 base and J gave up 5 bases, with 11 bases separating them. This CDR3 comprises 14 residues. CDR1 is LNHDA, CDR2 SQIVND, per germline (reference sequence). CDR3 residues: CASSIVAGGTEAFF. Here the CDR3 DNA reads TGTGCCAGTAGTATAGTTGCGGGGGGGACTGAAGCTTTCTTT.

The J gene is TRBJ2-1, the V gene TRBV25-1, with 9 bases matching TRBD1. The V and J ends lost 1 base and 3 bases, in that order; junction bases with no gene match: 4. The length of the CDR3 is 16 residues. CDR1 and CDR2 from the germline V gene are MGHDK and SYGVNS. CDR3 sequence reads: CASSESQGAGYNEQFF. Written as DNA, the CDR3 is TGTGCCAGCAGTGAATCACAGGGGGCGGGCTACAATGAGCAGTTCTTC.

The chain is built from TRBV19 and TRBJ2-7; 9 bases align to TRBD1. After removal of 4 bases from V and 8 bases from J, the junction contained 9 bases not matched to a gene. The CDR3 consists of 14 residues. The germline gives CDR1 LNHDA, CDR2 SQIVND (reference sequence). DNA of the CDR3: TGTGCCAGTAGTACCGGGACAGGGTTGTTACAGCAGTACTTC. This translates into CASSTGTGLLQQYF.

V usage is TRBV7-9 and J usage is TRBJ2-3; D ambiguous. The CDR3 contains 14 residues. Germline V gives CDR1 SEHNR, CDR2 FQNEAQ (reference sequence). Trimming removed 2 bases from V and 9 bases from J, with 15 bases in between. In nucleotides, the CDR3 is TGTGCCAGCAGCTTAATGGGCCCTTCGATAACGCAGTATTTT. This sequence encodes CASSLMGPSITQYF.

The rearrangement joins TRBV11-1 to TRBJ2-3, with unresolved D. V lost 5 bases, J lost 0 bases, and 15 bases lay in between. Germline V gene lookup returns CDR1 SGHAT and CDR2 FQDESV (reference sequence). CDR3 size: 16 residues. The CDR3 loop is CASSPFGPSSTDTQYF. CDR3 DNA sequence: TGTGCCAGCAGCCCTTTTGGGCCTTCTAGCACAGATACGCAGTATTTT.

A remark on this clone: The junction and the germline gene differ at one end; a read error may be behind it. Other nucleotide sequences in the sample specify the same CDR3. This rearrangement joins TRBV7-9 to TRBJ2-1; 7 nucleotides agree with TRBD2. Per germline, CDR1 SEHNR and CDR2 FQNEAQ (reference sequence). The CDR3 is 15 amino acids. In nucleotides, the CDR3 is TGCGCCAGCAGCTTAGCGGGTGGCATCTACAATGAGCAGTTCTTC. Its translation is CASSLAGGIYNEQFF.

The chain employs TRBV6-5 and TRBJ1-4, with TRBD1 matching 7 bases. With 6 bases clipped from V and 3 bases from J, the junction kept 7 bases outside the gene matches. Per the germline V gene, CDR1 is MNHEY and CDR2 is SVGAGI. CDR3 length: 15 amino acids. The CDR3: CASSRSGGANEKLFF. DNA of the CDR3: TGTGCCAGCAGCCGATCAGGGGGTGCTAATGAAAAACTGTTTTTT.

The rearrangement uses TRBV6-1 and TRBJ1-2; possibly TRBD1 for D (6 bases). The ends were cut back, 3 bases at V and 4 bases at J, with 9 bases in the middle. The CDR3 sequence is 13 residues long. CDR1 MNHNS and CDR2 SASEGT come from the germline V gene. The CDR3 here is CASSDRGTYGYTF. The CDR3 DNA sequence: TGTGCCAGCAGTGACAGGGGAACCTATGGCTACACCTTC.

This chain joins TRBV10-1 and TRBJ2-3, with D tentatively TRBD1 (5 bases). Trimming pared 2 bases from V and 4 bases from J, leaving 7 bases between. Looked up from germline, CDR1 is WNHNN and CDR2 is SYGVQD (reference sequence). This CDR3 comprises 13 residues. This CDR3 is CASSELGADTQYF. The CDR3, as DNA: TGCGCCAGCAGTGAGCTAGGGGCAGATACGCAGTATTTT.